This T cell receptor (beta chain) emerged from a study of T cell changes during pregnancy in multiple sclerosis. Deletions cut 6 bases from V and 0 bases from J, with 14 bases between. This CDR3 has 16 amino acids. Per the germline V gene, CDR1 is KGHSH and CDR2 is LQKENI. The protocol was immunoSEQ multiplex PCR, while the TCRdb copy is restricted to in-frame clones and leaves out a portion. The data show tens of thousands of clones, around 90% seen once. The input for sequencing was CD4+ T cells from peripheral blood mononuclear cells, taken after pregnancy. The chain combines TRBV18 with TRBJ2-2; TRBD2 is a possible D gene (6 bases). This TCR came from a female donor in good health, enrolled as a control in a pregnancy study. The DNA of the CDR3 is TGTGCCAGCTCCCCTCGTAGCGGTCCGAACACCGGGGAGCTGTTTTTT. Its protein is CASSPRSGPNTGELFF.